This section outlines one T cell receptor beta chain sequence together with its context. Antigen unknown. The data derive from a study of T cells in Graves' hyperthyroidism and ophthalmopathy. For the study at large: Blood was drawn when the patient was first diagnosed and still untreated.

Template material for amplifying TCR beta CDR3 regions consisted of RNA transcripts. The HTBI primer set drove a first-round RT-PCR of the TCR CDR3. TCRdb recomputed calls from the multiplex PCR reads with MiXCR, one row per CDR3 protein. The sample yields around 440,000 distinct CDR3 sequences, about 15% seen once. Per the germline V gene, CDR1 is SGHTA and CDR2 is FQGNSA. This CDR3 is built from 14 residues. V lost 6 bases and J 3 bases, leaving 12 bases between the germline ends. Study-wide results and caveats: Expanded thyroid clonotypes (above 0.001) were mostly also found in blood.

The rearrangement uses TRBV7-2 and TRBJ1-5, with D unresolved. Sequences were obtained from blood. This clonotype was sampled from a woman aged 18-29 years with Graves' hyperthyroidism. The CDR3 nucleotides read TGTGCCAGCAGTGACATAACCTTCAATCAGCCCCAGCATTTT. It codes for CASSDITFNQPQHF.